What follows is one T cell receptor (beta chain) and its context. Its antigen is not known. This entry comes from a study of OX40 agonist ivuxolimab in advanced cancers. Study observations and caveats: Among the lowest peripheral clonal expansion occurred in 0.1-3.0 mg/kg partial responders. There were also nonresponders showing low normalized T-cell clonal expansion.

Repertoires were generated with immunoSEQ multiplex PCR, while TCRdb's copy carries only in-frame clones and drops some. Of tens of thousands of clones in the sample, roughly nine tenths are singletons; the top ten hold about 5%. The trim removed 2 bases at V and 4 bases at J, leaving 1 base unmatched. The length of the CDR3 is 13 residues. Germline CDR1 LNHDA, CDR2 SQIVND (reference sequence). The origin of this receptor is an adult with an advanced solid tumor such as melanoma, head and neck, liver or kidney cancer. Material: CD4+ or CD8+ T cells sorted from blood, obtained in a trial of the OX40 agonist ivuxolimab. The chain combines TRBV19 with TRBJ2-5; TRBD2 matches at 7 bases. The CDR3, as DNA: TGTGCCAGTAGTATATTAGCGGGAGAGACCCAGTACTTC. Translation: CASSILAGETQYF.